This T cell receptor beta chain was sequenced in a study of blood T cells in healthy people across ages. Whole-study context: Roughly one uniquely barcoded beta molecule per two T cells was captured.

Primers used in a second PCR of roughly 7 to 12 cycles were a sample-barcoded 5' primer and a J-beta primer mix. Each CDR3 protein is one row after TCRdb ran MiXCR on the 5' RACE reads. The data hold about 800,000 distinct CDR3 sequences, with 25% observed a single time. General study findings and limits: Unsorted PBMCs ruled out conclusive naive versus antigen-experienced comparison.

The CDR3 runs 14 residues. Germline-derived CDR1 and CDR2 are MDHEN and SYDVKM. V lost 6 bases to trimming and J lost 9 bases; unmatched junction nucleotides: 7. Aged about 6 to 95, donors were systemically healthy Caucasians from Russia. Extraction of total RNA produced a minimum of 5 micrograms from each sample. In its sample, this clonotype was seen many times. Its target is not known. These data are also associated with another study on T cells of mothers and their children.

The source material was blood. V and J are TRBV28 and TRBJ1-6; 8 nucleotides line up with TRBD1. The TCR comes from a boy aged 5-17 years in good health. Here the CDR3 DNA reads TGTGCCAGCAGCCCAGGGGGCCTAGGTTCACCCCTCCACTTT. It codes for CASSPGGLGSPLHF.